The rows below give T cell receptor beta chains drawn from one sample of a study of blood T cell repertoires in COVID-19. This table comes from immunoSEQ multiplex PCR, and its TCRdb copy is limited to in-frame clones, with some not included. The table includes 130,000 or so clones, around nine tenths detected once. Sequencing was performed on peripheral blood. The receptors were sampled from a human donor in a cohort sampled during active COVID-19. Both conserved end residues are part of each CDR3. Fields, in order: J gene, V gene, clone size, D gene, CDR3 protein, CDR3 DNA. A D gene is named only where the DNA matches it firmly. Some rows mark clone size as missing; the rest say once, few, many or name a class of expanded clone.

j_call: TRBJ2-7
v_call: TRBV5-4
clone_size: NA
d_call: NA
cdr3_aa: CASSHHQATYEQYF
cdr3_nt: TGTGCCAGCAGCCATCACCAGGCCACCTACGAGCAGTACTTC

j_call: TRBJ2-5
v_call: TRBV7-9
clone_size: NA
d_call: NA
cdr3_aa: CASSFRETQYF
cdr3_nt: TGTGCCAGCAGCTTTCGAGAGACCCAGTACTTC

j_call: TRBJ1-2
v_call: TRBV11-2
clone_size: NA
d_call: NA
cdr3_aa: CASSLRTPVYTF
cdr3_nt: TGTGCCAGCAGCTTACGGACTCCTGTCTACACCTTC

j_call: TRBJ1-1
v_call: TRBV6-2/TRBV6-3
clone_size: NA
d_call: TRBD1
cdr3_aa: CASSWDFGTETMNTEAFF
cdr3_nt: TGTGCCAGCAGTTGGGACTTTGGGACAGAGACCATGAACACTGAAGCTTTCTTT

j_call: TRBJ1-4
v_call: TRBV6-6
clone_size: NA
d_call: NA
cdr3_aa: CASSQNNEKLFF
cdr3_nt: TGTGCCAGCAGCCAAAATAATGAAAAACTGTTTTTT

j_call: TRBJ2-3
v_call: TRBV7-9
clone_size: NA
d_call: NA
cdr3_aa: CASSLRGSTDTQYF
cdr3_nt: TGTGCCAGCAGCTTGAGGGGGTCCACAGATACGCAGTATTTT

j_call: TRBJ1-2
v_call: TRBV28
clone_size: few
d_call: TRBD1
cdr3_aa: CASSLLQGGKNYGYTF
cdr3_nt: TGTGCCAGCAGTTTACTCCAGGGGGGCAAGAACTATGGCTACACCTTC

j_call: TRBJ2-7
v_call: TRBV15
clone_size: NA
d_call: TRBD2
cdr3_aa: CATRWAGEREQYF
cdr3_nt: TGTGCCACGCGTTGGGCGGGGGAGAGGGAGCAGTACTTC

j_call: TRBJ2-1
v_call: TRBV6-1
clone_size: NA
d_call: TRBD2
cdr3_aa: CASSGKGTSGFSYNEQFF
cdr3_nt: TGTGCCAGCAGTGGTAAGGGAACTAGCGGGTTTTCCTACAATGAGCAGTTCTTC

j_call: TRBJ2-7
v_call: TRBV5-1
clone_size: NA
d_call: TRBD2
cdr3_aa: CASSLASSGHSYEQYF
cdr3_nt: TGCGCCAGCAGCTTGGCCTCTAGCGGGCACTCCTACGAGCAGTACTTC

j_call: TRBJ2-1
v_call: TRBV7-9
clone_size: NA
d_call: TRBD2
cdr3_aa: CASSLDSSGRNEQFF
cdr3_nt: TGTGCCAGCAGCTTAGACTCTAGCGGGAGGAATGAGCAGTTCTTC

j_call: TRBJ2-1
v_call: TRBV10-1
clone_size: NA
d_call: NA
cdr3_aa: CASSEGAGWATYNEQFF
cdr3_nt: TGCGCCAGCAGTGAAGGGGCAGGGTGGGCTACCTACAATGAGCAGTTCTTC

j_call: TRBJ1-2
v_call: TRBV19
clone_size: NA
d_call: NA
cdr3_aa: CASSILGIRNYGYTF
cdr3_nt: TGTGCCAGTAGTATCTTGGGCATACGAAACTATGGCTACACCTTC

j_call: TRBJ1-1
v_call: TRBV27
clone_size: NA
d_call: NA
cdr3_aa: CASSFFSGLIAFF
cdr3_nt: TGTGCCAGCAGTTTCTTTTCGGGACTCATAGCTTTCTTT

j_call: TRBJ2-1
v_call: TRBV19
clone_size: NA
d_call: NA
cdr3_aa: CASSISAVLSYNEQFF
cdr3_nt: TGTGCCAGTAGTATATCAGCGGTCTTATCCTACAATGAGCAGTTCTTC

j_call: TRBJ1-5
v_call: TRBV19
clone_size: NA
d_call: NA
cdr3_aa: CASTTGTFSNQPQHF
cdr3_nt: TGTGCCAGTACCACAGGGACATTTAGCAATCAGCCCCAGCATTTT

j_call: TRBJ2-6
v_call: TRBV18
clone_size: NA
d_call: NA
cdr3_aa: CASSPSVRNSGANVLTF
cdr3_nt: TGTGCCAGCTCACCGAGCGTAAGGAACTCTGGGGCCAACGTCCTGACTTTC

j_call: TRBJ2-7
v_call: TRBV29-1
clone_size: NA
d_call: TRBD1
cdr3_aa: CSARTGAQEQYF
cdr3_nt: TGCAGCGCCCGTACAGGGGCTCAGGAGCAGTACTTC

j_call: TRBJ1-1
v_call: TRBV18
clone_size: NA
d_call: TRBD1
cdr3_aa: CASSPPQGGGTEAFF
cdr3_nt: TGTGCCAGCTCACCCCCCCAGGGGGGCGGGACTGAAGCTTTCTTT

j_call: TRBJ2-7
v_call: TRBV29-1
clone_size: NA
d_call: TRBD2
cdr3_aa: CSVEGGGGTSGSKIEQYF
cdr3_nt: TGCAGCGTTGAGGGGGGGGGCGGGACTAGCGGGAGCAAAATCGAGCAGTACTTC

j_call: TRBJ2-1
v_call: TRBV4-2
clone_size: once
d_call: TRBD2
cdr3_aa: CASSQDGSGSGNEQFF
cdr3_nt: TGTGCCAGCAGCCAAGATGGCAGCGGGAGCGGAAATGAGCAGTTCTTC

j_call: TRBJ2-7
v_call: TRBV7-2
clone_size: NA
d_call: NA
cdr3_aa: CASSLGGGPYEQYF
cdr3_nt: TGTGCCAGCAGCTTAGGTGGCGGGCCCTACGAGCAGTACTTC

j_call: TRBJ1-1
v_call: TRBV6-5
clone_size: NA
d_call: NA
cdr3_aa: CASESPMNTEAFF
cdr3_nt: TGTGCCAGCGAGAGTCCTATGAACACTGAAGCTTTCTTT

j_call: TRBJ2-7
v_call: TRBV16
clone_size: NA
d_call: NA
cdr3_aa: CASSQFRQVSYEQYF
cdr3_nt: TGTGCCAGCAGCCAATTCCGACAGGTCTCCTACGAGCAGTACTTC

j_call: TRBJ2-6
v_call: TRBV24-1
clone_size: NA
d_call: NA
cdr3_aa: CATSDKDRLGANVLTF
cdr3_nt: TGTGCCACCAGTGATAAGGACAGACTTGGGGCCAACGTCCTGACTTTC

j_call: TRBJ1-2
v_call: TRBV4-2
clone_size: NA
d_call: NA
cdr3_aa: CASSQGARGKPLVDYGYTF
cdr3_nt: TGTGCCAGCAGCCAAGGGGCCCGGGGGAAACCCCTCGTAGACTATGGCTACACCTTC

j_call: TRBJ2-1
v_call: TRBV5-4
clone_size: NA
d_call: NA
cdr3_aa: CASSLGGGGAYNEQFF
cdr3_nt: TGTGCCAGCAGCTTGGGCGGAGGGGGGGCGTACAATGAGCAGTTCTTC

j_call: TRBJ2-7
v_call: TRBV7-6
clone_size: NA
d_call: NA
cdr3_aa: CASSLETGDRNSYEQYF
cdr3_nt: TGTGCCAGCAGCTTGGAAACGGGGGACAGAAACTCCTACGAGCAGTACTTC

j_call: TRBJ2-7
v_call: TRBV3-1/TRBV3-2
clone_size: NA
d_call: TRBD2
cdr3_aa: CASSKFSSGPSSYEQYF
cdr3_nt: TGTGCCAGCAGCAAGTTCTCTAGCGGGCCGAGCTCCTACGAGCAGTACTTC

j_call: TRBJ2-6
v_call: TRBV3-1/TRBV3-2
clone_size: NA
d_call: NA
cdr3_aa: CASSPFFGSGANVLTF
cdr3_nt: TGTGCCAGCAGCCCATTTTTCGGTTCTGGGGCCAACGTCCTGACTTTC

j_call: TRBJ2-3
v_call: TRBV6-6
clone_size: NA
d_call: TRBD2
cdr3_aa: CASSYWAGGRGTAGEPDTQYF
cdr3_nt: TGTGCCAGCAGCTACTGGGCGGGGGGGCGCGGTACGGCGGGAGAACCAGATACGCAGTATTTT

j_call: TRBJ2-1
v_call: TRBV7-9
clone_size: NA
d_call: NA
cdr3_aa: CASSLTVGQFF
cdr3_nt: TGTGCCAGCAGCTTAACAGTTGGGCAGTTCTTC

j_call: TRBJ1-5
v_call: TRBV10-1
clone_size: few
d_call: TRBD1
cdr3_aa: CASSGGGTDKVSNQPQHF
cdr3_nt: TGCGCCAGCAGTGGTGGCGGGACAGATAAGGTTAGCAATCAGCCCCAGCATTTT